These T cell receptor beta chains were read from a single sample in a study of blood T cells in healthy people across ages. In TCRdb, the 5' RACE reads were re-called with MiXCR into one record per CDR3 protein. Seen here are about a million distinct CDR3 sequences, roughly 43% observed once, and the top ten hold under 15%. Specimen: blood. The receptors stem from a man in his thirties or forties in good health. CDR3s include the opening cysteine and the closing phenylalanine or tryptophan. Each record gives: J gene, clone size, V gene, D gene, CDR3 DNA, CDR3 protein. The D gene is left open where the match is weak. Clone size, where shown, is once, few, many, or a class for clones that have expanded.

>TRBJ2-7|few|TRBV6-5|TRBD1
TGTGCCAGCAGTTACTCAGGGACAGGGAGGAACGAGCGGTACTTC
CASSYSGTGRNERYF
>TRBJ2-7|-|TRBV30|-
TGTGCCTGGAGTGTAAACAGGGCTCCCTACGAGCAGTACTTC
CAWSVNRAPYEQYF
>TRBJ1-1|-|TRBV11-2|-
TGTGCCAGCAGCTTACTGCCCACAGGGTCCGACACTGAAGCTTTCTTT
CASSLLPTGSDTEAFF
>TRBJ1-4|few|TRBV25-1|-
TGTGCCAGCAGTGAATTTCTCGGTGGGTCAACTAATGAAAAACTGTTTTTT
CASSEFLGGSTNEKLFF
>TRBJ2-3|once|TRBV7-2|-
TGTGCCAGCAGCTTAGTCATAGCAGATACGCAGTATTTT
CASSLVIADTQYF
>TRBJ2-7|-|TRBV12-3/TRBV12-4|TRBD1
TGTGCCAGCAGTCCCCAGACAGGGGGCGAGCAGTACTTC
CASSPQTGGEQYF
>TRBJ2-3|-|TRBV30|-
TGTGCCTGGAGTGTACTTGCGGCAGATACGCAGTATTTT
CAWSVLAADTQYF
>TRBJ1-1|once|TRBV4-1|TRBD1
TGCGCCAGCAGCCAAAGGGACAGGATCAACACTGAAGCTTTCTTT
CASSQRDRINTEAFF
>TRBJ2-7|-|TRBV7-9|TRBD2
TGTGCCAGCAGCTTCTCGACTAGCGGGGGGCCTAACTCCTACGAGCAGTACTTC
CASSFSTSGGPNSYEQYF
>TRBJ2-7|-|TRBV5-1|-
TGCGCCAGCAGCGTGCTGGACGTAAGCTACGAGCAGTACTTC
CASSVLDVSYEQYF
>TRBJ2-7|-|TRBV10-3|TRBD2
TGTGCCATCAGTGATCCGACTAGCGAGGGACTACCCTACGAGCAGTACTTC
CAISDPTSEGLPYEQYF
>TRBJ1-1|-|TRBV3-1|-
TGTGCCAGCAGCCAATTTCAGAACACTGAAGCTTTCTTT
CASSQFQNTEAFF
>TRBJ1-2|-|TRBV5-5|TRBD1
TGTGCCAGCAGGTCTACCGGGACAGTTTATTATGGCTACACCTTC
CASRSTGTVYYGYTF
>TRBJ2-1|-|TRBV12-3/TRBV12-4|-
TGTGCCAGCAGCCAACTGGCGGGGGCTTCCTACAATGAGCAGTTCTTC
CASSQLAGASYNEQFF
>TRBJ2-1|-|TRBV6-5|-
TGTGCCAGCAGTTACCACCCGGCGGTCCGGCTGGAGACCCAGTTCTTC
CASSYHPAVRLETQFF
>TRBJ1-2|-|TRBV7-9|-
TGTGCCAGCAGCATTAAGACTCCCCACTATGGCTACACCTTC
CASSIKTPHYGYTF
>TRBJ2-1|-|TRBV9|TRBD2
TGTGCCAGTAGCGTGGGGACTAGCAGCTCCTACAATGAGCAGTTCTTC
CASSVGTSSSYNEQFF
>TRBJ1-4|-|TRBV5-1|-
TGCGCCAGCAGCTTGCAGCCGTCAGCAACTAATGAAAAACTGTTTTTT
CASSLQPSATNEKLFF
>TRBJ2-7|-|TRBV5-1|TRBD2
TGCGCCAGCAGCCCTGGGGTAGCGGGGGTTTACGAGCAGTACTTC
CASSPGVAGVYEQYF
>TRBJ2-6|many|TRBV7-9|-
TGTGCCAGCAGTACATCCGGGGCCAACGTCCTGACTTTC
CASSTSGANVLTF
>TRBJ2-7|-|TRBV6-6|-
TGTGCCAGCAGTTACAAGGGGGACGAGCAGTACTTC
CASSYKGDEQYF
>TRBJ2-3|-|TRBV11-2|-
TGTGCCAGCAGCTTAGTCGGGGGTTTCACAGATACGCAGTATTTT
CASSLVGGFTDTQYF
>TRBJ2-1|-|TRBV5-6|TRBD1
TGTGCCAGCAGCCGGGACAGGGGTGAGCAGTTCTTC
CASSRDRGEQFF
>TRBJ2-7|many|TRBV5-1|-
TGTGCCAGCAGCTCCTCCTACGAGCAGTACTTC
CASSSSYEQYF
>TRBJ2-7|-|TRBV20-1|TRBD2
TGCAGTGCCGGGACTAGCGGGGGGGGCTACGAGCAGTACTTC
CSAGTSGGGYEQYF
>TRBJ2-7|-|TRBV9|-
TGTGCCAGCAGCGTAGGGGGGGGCTTTTCCCACGAGCAGTACTTC
CASSVGGGFSHEQYF
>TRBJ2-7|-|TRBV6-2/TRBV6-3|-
TGTACCAGCAGTTACCAGGGGATCTACGAGCAGTACTTC
CTSSYQGIYEQYF
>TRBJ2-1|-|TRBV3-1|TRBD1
TGTGCCAGCAGCCCCCATAGCAGGGGGACGGATGAGCAGTTCTTC
CASSPHSRGTDEQFF
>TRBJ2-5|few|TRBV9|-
TGTGCCAGCAGGCTCCCCGGGAAAGAGACCCAGTACTTC
CASRLPGKETQYF
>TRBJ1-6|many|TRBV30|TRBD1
TGTGCCTGGAGTGTATCGTCCGGACAGGGGAGGTTCCCCCTCCACTTT
CAWSVSSGQGRFPLHF
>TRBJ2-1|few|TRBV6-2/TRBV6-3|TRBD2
TGTGCCAGCAAAGGACTAGCGGGCCGTCGTCGGGATGAGCAGTTCTTC
CASKGLAGRRRDEQFF
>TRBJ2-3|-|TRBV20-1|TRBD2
TGCAGTGCTAGAGATCCCACTAGCGGGAGGGATACGCAGTATTTT
CSARDPTSGRDTQYF
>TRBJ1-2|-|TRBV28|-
TGTGCCAGCACTTGGACGGTGACAGACTATGGCTACACCTTC
CASTWTVTDYGYTF
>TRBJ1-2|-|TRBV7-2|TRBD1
TGTGCCAGCAGCTCACAGGGGAGTATTCGGGGCTACACCTTC
CASSSQGSIRGYTF
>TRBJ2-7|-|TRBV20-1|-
TGCAGTGCTGGGGGGCAAACCTACGAGCAGTACTTC
CSAGGQTYEQYF
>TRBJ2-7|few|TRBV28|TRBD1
TGTGCCAGCAGTCGACAGGGGTTAAACTCCTACGAGCAGTACTTC
CASSRQGLNSYEQYF
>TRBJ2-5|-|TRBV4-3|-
TGCGCCAGCAGCCAGTATCGGGACACCCAAGAGACCCAGTACTTC
CASSQYRDTQETQYF
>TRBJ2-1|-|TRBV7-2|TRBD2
TGTGCCAGCAGCTTACTAGCGGGGTATGATGAGCAGTTCTTC
CASSLLAGYDEQFF
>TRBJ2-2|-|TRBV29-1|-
TGCAGCTACAGGGCTAAGAACACCGGGGAGCTGTTTTTT
CSYRAKNTGELFF
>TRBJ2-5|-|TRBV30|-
TGTGCCTGTTCTGACAGTGCCTGGGTCCAAGAGACCCAGTACTTC
CACSDSAWVQETQYF
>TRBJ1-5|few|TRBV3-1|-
TGTGCCAGCAGCCAAGGGGAGCATCAGCCCCAGCATTTT
CASSQGEHQPQHF
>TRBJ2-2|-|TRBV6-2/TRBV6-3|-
TGTGCCAGCAGTTCCGATAGGGGGGACACCGGGGAGCTGTTTTTT
CASSSDRGDTGELFF
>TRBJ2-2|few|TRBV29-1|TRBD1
TGCAGCGTTGAAGGGACAGGGGGCATCGGGGAGCTGTTTTTT
CSVEGTGGIGELFF
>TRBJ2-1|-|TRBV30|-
TGTGCCTGGGGACCTAGCCTCTACAATGAGCAGTTCTTC
CAWGPSLYNEQFF
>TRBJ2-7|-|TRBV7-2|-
TGTGCCAGCAGCTTTGGATTTGACGAGCAGTACTTC
CASSFGFDEQYF
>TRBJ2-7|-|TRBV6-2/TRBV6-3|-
TGTGCCAGCAGTTACGTGATCGAATCCTACGAGCAGTACTTC
CASSYVIESYEQYF
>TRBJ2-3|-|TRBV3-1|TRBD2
TGTGCCAGCAGGGCGACTAGCGGGGGGGGAGATACGCAGTATTTT
CASRATSGGGDTQYF
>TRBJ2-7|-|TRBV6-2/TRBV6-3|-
TGTGCCAGCAGTTACGTAGCGGCCCCCTACGAGCAGTACTTC
CASSYVAAPYEQYF
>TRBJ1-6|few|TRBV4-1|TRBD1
TGCGCCAGCAGCCCAAGATCTTTGCAGGAGACAGGGGGTAATTCACCCCTCCACTTT
CASSPRSLQETGGNSPLHF
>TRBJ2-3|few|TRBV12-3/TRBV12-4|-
TGTGCCAGCAGTTTTAGCAGTGGTACGCAGTATTTT
CASSFSSGTQYF
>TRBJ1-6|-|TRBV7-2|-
TGTGCCAGCAGCCCAATCGGTTCACCCCTCCACTTT
CASSPIGSPLHF
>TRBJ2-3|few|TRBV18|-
TGTGCCAGCTCAACACTTGAGGGCCGCACAGATACGCAGTATTTT
CASSTLEGRTDTQYF
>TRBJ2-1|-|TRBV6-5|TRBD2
TGTGCCAGCAGAGAGCGGGGCTCCTACAATGAGCAGTTCTTC
CASRERGSYNEQFF
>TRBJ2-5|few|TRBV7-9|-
TGTGCCAGCAGCCACCCCTTAGCCGGGTTACGGGAGACCCAGTACTTC
CASSHPLAGLRETQYF
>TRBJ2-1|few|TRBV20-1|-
TGCAGTGCTAGAGATAAGTTGAGCTCCTACAATGAGCAGTTCTTC
CSARDKLSSYNEQFF
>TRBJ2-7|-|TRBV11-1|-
TGTGCCAGCAGCCCCTGGGCAGGGAGTATCTACGAGCAGTACTTC
CASSPWAGSIYEQYF
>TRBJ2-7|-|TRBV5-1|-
TGCGCCAGCAGCTTGGACGAGGCCGAGCAGTACTTC
CASSLDEAEQYF
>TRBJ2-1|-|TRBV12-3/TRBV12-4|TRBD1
TGTGCCAGCAGCAAACTCCGGGACAGTTACAATGAGCAGTTCTTC
CASSKLRDSYNEQFF
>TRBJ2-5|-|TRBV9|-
TGTGCCAGCAGCGTCAGGTCGGAAGAGACCCAGTACTTC
CASSVRSEETQYF
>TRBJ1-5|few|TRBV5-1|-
TGCGCCAGCAGCTTGGGAGGACAGAGCAATCAGCCCCAGCATTTT
CASSLGGQSNQPQHF